The 23 T cell receptor beta chains reported below all come from one sample, sequenced in a study of T cells in Graves' hyperthyroidism and ophthalmopathy. The CDR3 regions of TCR beta were amplified from RNA transcripts. First-round RT-PCR of the TCR CDR3 relied on the HTBI primer set. TCRdb redid the calling of the multiplex PCR reads with MiXCR, one entry per CDR3 protein. The sample lists 500,000 to 750,000 distinct CDR3 sequences, approximately 15% occurring once. Sample: blood. The source of these receptors is a woman aged 18-30 years with Graves' ophthalmopathy.

This clonotype was seen only a few times. The V and J genes are TRBV2 and TRBJ2-3; D not resolved. From germline, CDR1 is SNHLY and CDR2 FYNNEI. The germline V and J ends were trimmed by 0 bases and 4 bases, with 11 bases remaining between them. The CDR3 extends over 15 amino acids. CDR3 protein: CASSEAGSLPDTQYF. Here the CDR3 DNA reads TGTGCCAGCAGTGAAGCGGGAAGCCTCCCAGATACGCAGTATTTT.

As regards this clonotype: This sequence may be a read error, since a much larger clone differs from it by one base. The chain joins TRBV30 to TRBJ2-1; D may be TRBD1 or TRBD2 (6 bases each). The CDR3 covers 14 residues. Between the trimmed V and J ends, which lost 5 bases and 5 bases, there was a span of 16 bases. Per germline, CDR1 GTSNPN and CDR2 SVGIG (reference sequence). CDR3 nucleotide sequence: TGTGCCTGGGTAGGGATGGGGGGCGACAATGAGCAGTTCTTC. Amino acids: CAWVGMGGDNEQFF.

This clonotype has just a few counts. The V call is TRBV14, the J call TRBJ2-7, with 10 bases identical to TRBD2. This CDR3 comprises 15 residues. V lost 4 bases to trimming and J lost 3 bases; unmatched junction nucleotides: 6. The V gene's germline CDR1 is SGHDN and CDR2 FVKESK. As DNA, the CDR3 is TGTGCCAGCAGCCTTGGAAGCGGGGGGGTCTACGAGCAGTACTTC. Its protein is CASSLGSGGVYEQYF. The variable domain in full, with the rest retrieved from reference TRBV14 and TRBJ2-7, is EAGVTQFPSHSVIEKGQTVTLRCDPISGHDNLYWYRRVMGKEIKFLLHFVKESKQDESGMPNNRFLAERTGGTYSTLKVQPAELEDSGVYFCASSLGSGGVYEQYFGPGTRLTVT.

This clonotype was seen ten or more times. The gene calls are TRBV2 and TRBJ2-3; maybe TRBD1 (6 bases). V lost 1 base and J lost 3, with 11 bases in between. The CDR3 consists of 15 residues. CDR1 is SNHLY and CDR2 is FYNNEI in the germline V gene. The CDR3 DNA reads TGTGCCAGCAGTGAAGGTCAGGGGAAAACAGATACGCAGTATTTT. Its protein is CASSEGQGKTDTQYF.

The table lists this clonotype with a few counts. The chain employs TRBV28 and TRBJ2-7, with D unclear. The germline V and J ends were trimmed by 6 bases and 4 bases, with 16 bases remaining between them. The CDR3 sequence is 14 residues long. Looked up from germline, CDR1 is MDHEN and CDR2 is SYDVKM. The CDR3 nucleotides read TGTGCCAGCAGCGACTTCCCTTACGCTTACGAGCAGTACTTC. Protein product: CASSDFPYAYEQYF.

V and J are TRBV29-1 and TRBJ2-2; TRBD2 agrees at 14 bases. The V segment lost 7 bases and the J segment 8 bases; nucleotides outside the gene matches: 9. Germline values: CDR1 SQVTM, CDR2 ANQGSEA. The CDR3 extends over 15 amino acids. In DNA, the CDR3 is TGCAGCGGTACGACTAGCGGGAGGGCCACGGGGGAGCTGTTTTTT. It codes for CSGTTSGRATGELFF.

This clonotype was found many times. The chain carries TRBV3-1 and TRBJ2-1, with 11 bases fitting TRBD2. After removal of 0 bases from V and 5 bases from J, the junction contained 6 bases not matched to a gene. CDR1 and CDR2 from the germline V gene are LGHDT and YNNKEL (reference sequence). The CDR3 extends over 17 amino acids. CDR3 sequence: CASSQDNGGLADNEQFF. The CDR3 DNA reads as TGTGCCAGCAGCCAAGATAATGGGGGACTAGCGGACAATGAGCAGTTCTTC.

This clonotype was picked up many times. The rearrangement joins TRBV28 to TRBJ2-7; possibly TRBD1 for D (6 bases). Per germline, CDR1 MDHEN and CDR2 SYDVKM. The CDR3 loop spans 12 amino acids. V was trimmed by 4 bases and J by 3 bases, leaving 7 bases between them. CDR3 residues: CASSWTVYEQYF. CDR3 bases: TGTGCCAGCAGTTGGACAGTCTACGAGCAGTACTTC. The full variable domain, rest sourced from reference TRBV28 and TRBJ2-7, is DVKVTQSSRYLVKRTGEKVFLECVQDMDHENMFWYRQDPGLGLRLIYFSYDVKMKEKGDIPEGYSVSREKKERFSLILESASTNQTSMYLCASSWTVYEQYFGPGTRLTVT.

The chain employs TRBV9 and TRBJ2-1; D is perhaps TRBD2 (7 bases). Germline V gene data show CDR1 as SGDLS and CDR2 as YYNGEE. This CDR3 region has 14 residues. The CDR3 DNA follows: TGTAGTTACCCGAGGGGGGGGCGGAGTAATGAGCAGTTCTTC. This gives the protein CSYPRGGRSNEQFF. Full variable domain (remainder filled in from reference TRBV9 and TRBJ2-1): DSGVTQTPKHLITATGQRVTLRCSPRSGDLSVYWYQQSLDQGLQFLIQYYNGEERAKGNILERFSAQQFPDLHSELNLSSLELGDSALYFCSYPRGGRSNEQFFGPGTRLTVL.

This clonotype has just a few counts. This chain joins TRBV6-1 and TRBJ2-1; 12 positions match TRBD2. CDR3 length equals 16 residues. The J segment lost 8 bases and the V segment lost 4 bases, leaving 9 bases of the junction unmatched. Germline V CDR1 and CDR2: MNHNS, SASEGT. The chain's CDR3 is CASSVSGASGRDEQFF. CDR3 DNA: TGTGCCAGCAGTGTTTCCGGGGCTAGCGGGAGGGATGAGCAGTTCTTC.

The chain joins TRBV19 to TRBJ1-5, with 8 bases lining up with TRBD1. Germline CDR1 LNHDA, CDR2 SQIVND (reference sequence). This CDR3 has 15 residues. The V segment lost 7 bases and the J segment 10 bases; nucleotides outside the gene matches: 15. The CDR3 spells CASTGQGNYNFPQHF. CDR3 sequence (DNA): TGTGCCAGTACCGGACAGGGTAACTACAATTTTCCCCAGCATTTT.

This clonotype came up a few times. This chain uses TRBV12-3 or TRBV12-4 with TRBJ2-5; 9 bases are shared with TRBD1. The CDR3 contains 16 residues. The V and J ends lost 5 bases and 0 bases, in that order; junction bases with no gene match: 7. The CDR3 here is CASSPEGTGYQETQYF. The DNA of the CDR3 is TGTGCCAGCAGTCCAGAAGGGACAGGGTACCAAGAGACCCAGTACTTC.

In this sample, this clonotype turned up once. V usage is TRBV7-9 and J usage is TRBJ2-1; D tentatively fits TRBD1 or TRBD2 (5 bases each). This CDR3 spans 14 amino acids. The germline gives CDR1 SEHNR, CDR2 FQNEAQ (reference sequence). With 8 bases removed from V and 0 bases from J, the gap between germline ends came to 11 bases. CDR3 residues: CASLYGASYNEQFF. Written as DNA, the CDR3 is TGTGCCAGCCTATACGGGGCCTCCTACAATGAGCAGTTCTTC.

There are many counts of this clonotype. This chain connects TRBV7-2 to TRBJ2-1; D ambiguous. V lost 1 base and J lost 13, with 14 bases in between. Germline V CDR1 and CDR2: SGHTA, FQGNSA. This CDR3 comprises 13 residues. CDR3 DNA: TGTGCCAGCAGCTTAGGATACAGCCAGGACCAGTTCTTC. Protein sequence: CASSLGYSQDQFF.

This clonotype appeared a few times. V is TRBV19 and J is TRBJ2-5; weak D call: TRBD2 (6 bases). Germline V gene data show CDR1 as LNHDA and CDR2 as SQIVND (reference sequence). This CDR3 spans 15 amino acids. The germline V and J ends were trimmed by 4 bases and 2 bases, with 14 bases remaining between them. CDR3 in DNA: TGTGCCAGTAGTAGCCGGGACTGGGAACAAGAGACCCAGTACTTC. It translates to CASSSRDWEQETQYF.

This clonotype has just a few counts. The chain couples TRBV5-1 to TRBJ2-1; D remains ambiguous. The CDR3 totals 14 residues. The V end was cut by 0 bases, the J end by 4 bases, with 8 bases between. The germline CDR1 and CDR2 sequences are SGHRS and YFSETQ. CDR3 residues: CASSLATEYNEQFF. The CDR3 DNA sequence: TGCGCCAGCAGCTTGGCCACAGAGTACAATGAGCAGTTCTTC.

Concerning this clonotype itself: Because the CDR3 is missing its conserved closing phenylalanine or tryptophan, this is likely a read error. The chain joins TRBV19 to TRBJ2-7; no reliable D call. This CDR3 is built from 15 residues. Germline CDR1 reads LNHDA; CDR2 reads SQIVND (reference sequence). V shed 5 bases and J shed 1 base, with 15 bases lying between them. CDR3 protein: CASSSRDRRSYEQYL. The CDR3 DNA reads as TGTGCCAGTAGTTCCCGAGACCGACGTTCCTACGAGCAGTACCTC.

This clonotype was found many times. One end of the junction fails to match germline, which may point to a read error. The chain is built from TRBV7-2 and TRBJ1-2; D is possibly TRBD1 (5 bases). CDR3 length: 14 residues. The V gene's germline CDR1 is SGHTA and CDR2 FQGNSA. In DNA, the CDR3 is TGTGCCGGCAGCTCCCAGGGTGAGGTCTATGGCTACACCTTC. Translated: CAGSSQGEVYGYTF.

This clonotype occurred many times. CDR3 sequence: CASIRRPTGAAPDEKLFF. The DNA of the CDR3 is TGTGCCAGCATTCGCCGTCCGACGGGGGCAGCGCCAGATGAAAAACTGTTTTTT. The chain employs TRBV2 and TRBJ1-4; the D gene is possibly TRBD1 (6 bases). V lost 7 bases and J lost 6, with 27 bases in between. CDR3 size: 18 residues. Germline lookup yields CDR1 SNHLY and CDR2 FYNNEI.

Comments on this clonotype: Since a much larger clone is just one base distant, this may be a read error. This sequence joins TRBV20-1 and TRBJ1-1, with 9 bases fitting TRBD1. The germline gives CDR1 DFQATT, CDR2 SNEGSKA (reference sequence). The CDR3 length is 15 residues. The CDR3 DNA follows: TGCAGTGCTGGAGACAGGGGGATTAGGAACACTGAAGCTTTCTTT. Protein: CSAGDRGIRNTEAFF.

In its sample, this clonotype was seen many times. This rearrangement joins TRBV10-2 to TRBJ1-4, with TRBD1 as a possible D gene (5 bases). This CDR3 has 15 amino acids. Germline CDR1 reads WSHSY; CDR2 reads SAAADI. The V gene lost 3 bases and the J gene lost 5 bases, with 13 bases spanning the gap. The CDR3 spells CASSDGAGINEKLFF. The CDR3 bases are TGCGCCAGCAGTGACGGGGCAGGGATAAATGAAAAACTGTTTTTT.

This clonotype was detected only a few times. The rearrangement links TRBV27 to TRBJ2-2; TRBD2 matches at 14 bases. The CDR3 extends over 17 amino acids. V dropped 2 bases and J dropped 6; count of bases not matched to a gene: 5. Germline lookup yields CDR1 MNHEY and CDR2 SMNVEV (reference sequence). The CDR3 sequence: CASSLRGGLAGAGELFF. CDR3 bases: TGTGCCAGCAGTTTAAGGGGGGGACTAGCGGGAGCCGGGGAGCTGTTTTTT.

This clonotype was counted many times. The V and J genes are TRBV12-3 or TRBV12-4 and TRBJ2-2, with unresolved D. CDR3 length equals 16 residues. V was cut by 7 bases and J by 0 bases, with 15 bases left in between. CDR3 sequence (DNA): TGTGCCAGCACCGACGGACCCCGCGCGAACACCGGGGAGCTGTTTTTT. This translates into CASTDGPRANTGELFF.